This TCR beta chain was captured by sequencing in a study of T cell responses to AZD1222 COVID-19 vaccine. General study results and limits: Variant regions that are unmutated are reportedly the target of nearly half of spike-specific TCRs. A mostly white British donor set with more females was recruited, and clonal diversity was possibly underestimated.

TCRdb's copy holds only in-frame clones and misses some; the assay was immunoSEQ multiplex PCR. The repertoire holds about 150,000 clones, with about 89% as singletons. Germline CDR1 and CDR2: SQVTM and ANQGSEA. V gave up 7 bases and J gave up 7 bases; unmatched junction bases: 7. This CDR3 region has 13 residues. About this clone itself: Its antigen remains unidentified.

The sample in question was peripheral blood, obtained on day 0 of MenACWY control vaccination. The J gene is TRBJ2-1, the V gene TRBV29-1, with TRBD1 identical over 10 bases. This sequence was found in an adult in good health. CDR3 protein: CSGRDRGLNEQFF. In DNA form, the CDR3 reads TGCAGCGGCCGGGACAGGGGTTTGAATGAGCAGTTCTTC.